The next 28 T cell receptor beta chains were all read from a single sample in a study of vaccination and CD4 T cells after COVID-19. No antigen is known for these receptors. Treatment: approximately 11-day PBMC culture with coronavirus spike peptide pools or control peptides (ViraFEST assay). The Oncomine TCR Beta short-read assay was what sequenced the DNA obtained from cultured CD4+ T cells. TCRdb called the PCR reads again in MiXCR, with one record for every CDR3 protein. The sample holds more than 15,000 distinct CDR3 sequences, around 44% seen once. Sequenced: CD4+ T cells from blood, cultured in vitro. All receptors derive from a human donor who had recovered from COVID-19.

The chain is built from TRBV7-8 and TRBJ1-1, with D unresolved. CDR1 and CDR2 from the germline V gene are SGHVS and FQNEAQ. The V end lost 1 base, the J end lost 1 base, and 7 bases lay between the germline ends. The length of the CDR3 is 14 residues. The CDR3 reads CASSLEGRNTEAFF. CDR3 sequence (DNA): TGTGCCAGCAGCTTAGAGGGCAGGAACACTGAAGCTTTCTTT.

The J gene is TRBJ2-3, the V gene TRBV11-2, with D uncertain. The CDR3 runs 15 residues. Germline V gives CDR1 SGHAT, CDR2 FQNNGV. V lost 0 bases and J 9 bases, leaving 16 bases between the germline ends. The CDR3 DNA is TGTGCCAGCAGCTTAGATAAGGGCATGTTTAGGACGCAGTATTTT. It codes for CASSLDKGMFRTQYF.

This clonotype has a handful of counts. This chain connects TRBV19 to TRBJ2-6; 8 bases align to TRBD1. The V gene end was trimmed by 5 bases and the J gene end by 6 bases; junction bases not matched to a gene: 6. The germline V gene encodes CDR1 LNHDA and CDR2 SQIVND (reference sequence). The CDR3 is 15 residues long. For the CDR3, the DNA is TGTGCCAGTAGTCTCTCGACAGGGGTGGCCAACGTCCTGACTTTC. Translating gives CASSLSTGVANVLTF.

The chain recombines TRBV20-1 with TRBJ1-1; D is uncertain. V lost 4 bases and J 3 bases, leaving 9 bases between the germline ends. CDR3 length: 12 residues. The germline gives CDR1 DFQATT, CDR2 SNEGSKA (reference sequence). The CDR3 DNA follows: TGCAGTGCTAAGGTCGGCGACACTGAAGCTTTCTTT. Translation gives CSAKVGDTEAFF.

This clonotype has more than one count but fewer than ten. CDR3 in amino acids: CASSLLAGAKAYEQYF. Written as DNA, the CDR3 is TGTGCCAGCAGCTTATTAGCAGGGGCTAAAGCCTACGAGCAGTACTTC. The J gene is TRBJ2-7, the V gene TRBV11-2, with a possible D match to TRBD1 (6 bases). The CDR3 length is 16 residues. Germline CDR1 and CDR2: SGHAT and FQNNGV. Between the trimmed V and J ends, which lost 2 bases and 2 bases, there was a span of 16 bases.

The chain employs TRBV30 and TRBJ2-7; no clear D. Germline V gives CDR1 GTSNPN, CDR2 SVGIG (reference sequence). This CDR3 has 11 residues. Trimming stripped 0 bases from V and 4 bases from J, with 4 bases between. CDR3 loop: CAWSVGYEQYF. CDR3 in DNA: TGTGCCTGGAGTGTTGGGTACGAGCAGTACTTC. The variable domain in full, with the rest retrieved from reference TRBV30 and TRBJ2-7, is SQTIHQWPATLVQPVGSPLSLECTVEGTSNPNLYWYRQAAGRGLQLLFYSVGIGQISSEVPQNLSASRPQDRQFILSSKKLLLSDSGFYLCAWSVGYEQYFGPGTRLTVT.

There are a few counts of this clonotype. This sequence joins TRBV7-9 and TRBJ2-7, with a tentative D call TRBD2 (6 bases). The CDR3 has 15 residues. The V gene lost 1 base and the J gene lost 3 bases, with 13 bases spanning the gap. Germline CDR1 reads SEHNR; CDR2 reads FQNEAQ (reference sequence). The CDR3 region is CASSLGDFPDYEQYF. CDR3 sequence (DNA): TGTGCCAGCAGCTTAGGGGACTTCCCCGACTACGAGCAGTACTTC. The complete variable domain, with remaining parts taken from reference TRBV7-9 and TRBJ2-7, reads DTGVSQNPRHKITKRGQNVTFRCDPISEHNRLYWYRQTLGQGPEFLTYFQNEAQLEKSRLLSDRFSAERPKGSFSTLEIQRTEQGDSAMYLCASSLGDFPDYEQYFGPGTRLTVT.

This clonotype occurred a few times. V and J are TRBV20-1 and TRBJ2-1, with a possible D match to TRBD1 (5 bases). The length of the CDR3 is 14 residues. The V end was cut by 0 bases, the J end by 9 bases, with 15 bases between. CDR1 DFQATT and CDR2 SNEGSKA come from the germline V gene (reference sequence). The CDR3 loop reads CSARDLGRVTEQFF. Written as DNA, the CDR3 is TGCAGTGCTAGAGATCTCGGCAGGGTGACTGAGCAGTTCTTC.

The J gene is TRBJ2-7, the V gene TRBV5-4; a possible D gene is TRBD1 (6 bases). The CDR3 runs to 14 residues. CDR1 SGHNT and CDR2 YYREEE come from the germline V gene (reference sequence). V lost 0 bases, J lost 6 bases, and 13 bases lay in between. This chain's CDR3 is CASSLGNDRSEQYF. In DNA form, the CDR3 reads TGTGCCAGCAGCTTGGGGAACGACAGGTCCGAGCAGTACTTC.

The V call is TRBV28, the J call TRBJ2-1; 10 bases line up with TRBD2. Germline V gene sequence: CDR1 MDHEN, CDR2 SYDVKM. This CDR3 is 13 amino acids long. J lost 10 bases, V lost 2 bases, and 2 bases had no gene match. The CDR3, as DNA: TGTGCCAGCAGTTTAACTAGCGGGATAGAGCAGTTCTTC. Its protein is CASSLTSGIEQFF. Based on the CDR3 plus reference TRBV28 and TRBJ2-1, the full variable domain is DVKVTQSSRYLVKRTGEKVFLECVQDMDHENMFWYRQDPGLGLRLIYFSYDVKMKEKGDIPEGYSVSREKKERFSLILESASTNQTSMYLCASSLTSGIEQFFGPGTRLTVL.

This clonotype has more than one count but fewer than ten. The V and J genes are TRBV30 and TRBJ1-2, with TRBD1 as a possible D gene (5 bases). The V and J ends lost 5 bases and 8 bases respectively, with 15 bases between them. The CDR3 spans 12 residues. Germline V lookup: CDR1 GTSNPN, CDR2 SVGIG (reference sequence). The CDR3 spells CAWAQGGGGYTF. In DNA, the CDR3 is TGTGCCTGGGCCCAGGGCGGCGGAGGCTACACCTTC.

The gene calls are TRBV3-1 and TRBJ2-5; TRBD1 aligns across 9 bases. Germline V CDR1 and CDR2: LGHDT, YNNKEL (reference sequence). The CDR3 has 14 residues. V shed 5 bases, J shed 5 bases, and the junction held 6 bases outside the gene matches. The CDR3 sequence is CASSGTGHLETQYF. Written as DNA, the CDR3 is TGTGCCAGCAGCGGGACAGGGCATCTGGAGACCCAGTACTTC.

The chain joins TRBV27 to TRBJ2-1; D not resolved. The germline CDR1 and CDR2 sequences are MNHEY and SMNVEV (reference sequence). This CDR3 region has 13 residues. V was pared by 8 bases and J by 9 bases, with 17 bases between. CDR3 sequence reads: CASGLRWLGEQFF. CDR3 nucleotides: TGTGCCAGCGGCCTGCGGTGGCTGGGTGAGCAGTTCTTC.

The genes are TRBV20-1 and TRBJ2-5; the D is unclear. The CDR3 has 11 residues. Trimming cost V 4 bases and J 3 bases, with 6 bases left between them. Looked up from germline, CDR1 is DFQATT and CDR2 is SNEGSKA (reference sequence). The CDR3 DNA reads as TGCAGTGCTATACCCAAAGAGACCCAGTACTTC. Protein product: CSAIPKETQYF.

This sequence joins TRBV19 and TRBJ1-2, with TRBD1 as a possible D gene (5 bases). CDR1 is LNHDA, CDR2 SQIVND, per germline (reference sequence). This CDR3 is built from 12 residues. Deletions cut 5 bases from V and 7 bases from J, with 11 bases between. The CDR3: CASSPRDGGYTF. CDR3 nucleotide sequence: TGTGCCAGTAGTCCACGGGACGGTGGCTACACCTTC.

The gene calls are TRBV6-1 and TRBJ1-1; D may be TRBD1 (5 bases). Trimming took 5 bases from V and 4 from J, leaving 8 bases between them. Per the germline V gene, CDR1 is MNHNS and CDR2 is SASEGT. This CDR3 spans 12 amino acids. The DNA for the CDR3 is TGTGCCAGCAGTCAGGGATTCACTGAAGCTTTCTTT. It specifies CASSQGFTEAFF.

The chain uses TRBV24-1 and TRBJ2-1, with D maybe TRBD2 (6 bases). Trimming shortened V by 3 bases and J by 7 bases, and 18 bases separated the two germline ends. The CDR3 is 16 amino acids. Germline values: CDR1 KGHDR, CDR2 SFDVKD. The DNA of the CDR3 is TGTGCCACCAGTGATCCCTCTGGCGGGATTCGAAATGAGCAGTTCTTC. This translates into CATSDPSGGIRNEQFF.

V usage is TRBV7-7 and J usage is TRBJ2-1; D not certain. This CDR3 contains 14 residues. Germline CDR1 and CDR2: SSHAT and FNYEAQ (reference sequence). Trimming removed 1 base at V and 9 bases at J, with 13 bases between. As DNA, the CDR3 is TGTGCCAGCAGCTTAGGTATCGGTGTCGGTGAGCAGTTCTTC. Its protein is CASSLGIGVGEQFF.

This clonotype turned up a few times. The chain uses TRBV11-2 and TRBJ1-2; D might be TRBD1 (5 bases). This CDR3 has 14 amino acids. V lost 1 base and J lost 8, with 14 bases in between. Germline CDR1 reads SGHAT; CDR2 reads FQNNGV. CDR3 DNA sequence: TGTGCCAGCAGCTTAGTTCAGGGTACGGGAGGCTACACCTTC. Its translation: CASSLVQGTGGYTF. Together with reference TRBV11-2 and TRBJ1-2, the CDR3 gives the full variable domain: EAGVAQSPRYKIIEKRQSVAFWCNPISGHATLYWYQQILGQGPKLLIQFQNNGVVDDSQLPKDRFSAERLKGVDSTLKIQPAKLEDSAVYLCASSLVQGTGGYTFGSGTRLTVV.

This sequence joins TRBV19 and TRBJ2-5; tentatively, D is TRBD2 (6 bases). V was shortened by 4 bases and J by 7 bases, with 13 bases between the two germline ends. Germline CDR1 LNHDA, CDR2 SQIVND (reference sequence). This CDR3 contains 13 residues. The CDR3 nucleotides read TGTGCCAGTAGTACCGGATTGGGGGGGACCCAGTACTTC. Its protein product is CASSTGLGGTQYF.

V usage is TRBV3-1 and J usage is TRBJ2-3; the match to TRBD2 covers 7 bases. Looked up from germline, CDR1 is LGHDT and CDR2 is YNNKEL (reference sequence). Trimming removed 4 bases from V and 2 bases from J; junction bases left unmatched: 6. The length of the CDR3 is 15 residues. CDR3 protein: CASSPTSAYTDTQYF. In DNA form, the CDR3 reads TGTGCCAGCAGCCCTACTAGCGCCTACACAGATACGCAGTATTTT.

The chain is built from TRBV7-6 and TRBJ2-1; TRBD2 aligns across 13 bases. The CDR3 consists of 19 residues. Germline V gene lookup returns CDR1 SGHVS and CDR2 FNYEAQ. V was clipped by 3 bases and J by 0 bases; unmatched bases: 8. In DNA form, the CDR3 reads TGTGCCAGCAGCTTCCCTACTAGCGGGAGGGCGTCCTCCTACAATGAGCAGTTCTTC. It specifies CASSFPTSGRASSYNEQFF.

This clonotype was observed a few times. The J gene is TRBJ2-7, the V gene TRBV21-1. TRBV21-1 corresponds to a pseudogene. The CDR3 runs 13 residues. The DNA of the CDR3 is TGTGCCAGCATCGAAACTACCCGTCTGGGGCAGTACTTC. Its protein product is CASIETTRLGQYF.

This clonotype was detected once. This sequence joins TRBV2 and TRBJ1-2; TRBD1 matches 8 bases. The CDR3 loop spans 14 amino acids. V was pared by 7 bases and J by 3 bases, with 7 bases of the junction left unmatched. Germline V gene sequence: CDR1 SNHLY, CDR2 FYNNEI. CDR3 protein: CASTLTGVDYGYTF. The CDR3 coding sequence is TGTGCCAGCACTTTGACAGGGGTGGACTATGGCTACACCTTC. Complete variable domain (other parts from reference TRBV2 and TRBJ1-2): EPEVTQTPSHQVTQMGQEVILRCVPISNHLYFYWYRQILGQKVEFLVSFYNNEISEKSEIFDDQFSVERPDGSNFTLKIRSTKLEDSAMYFCASTLTGVDYGYTFGSGTRLTVV.

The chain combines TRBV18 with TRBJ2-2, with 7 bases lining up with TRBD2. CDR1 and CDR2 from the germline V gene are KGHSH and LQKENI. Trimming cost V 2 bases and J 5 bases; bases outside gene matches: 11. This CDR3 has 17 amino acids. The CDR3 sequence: CASSPSSGEKRTGELFF. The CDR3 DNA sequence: TGTGCCAGCTCACCATCCAGCGGGGAGAAGCGTACCGGGGAGCTGTTTTTT.

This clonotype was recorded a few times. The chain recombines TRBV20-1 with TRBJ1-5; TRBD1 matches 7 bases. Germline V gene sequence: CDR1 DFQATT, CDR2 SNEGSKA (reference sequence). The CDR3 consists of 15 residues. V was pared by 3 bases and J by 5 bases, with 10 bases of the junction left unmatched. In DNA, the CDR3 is TGCAGTGCTAGGTGGGGACAGTTTTACGATCAGCCCCAGCATTTT. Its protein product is CSARWGQFYDQPQHF.

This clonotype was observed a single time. The CDR3 region has the DNA TGTGCCAGCAGCTTAGGACAGGGGCAGGGGGAGACCCAGTACTTC. Encoded protein: CASSLGQGQGETQYF. The V gene is TRBV7-8, the J gene TRBJ2-5; 8 nucleotides align to TRBD1. This CDR3 contains 15 residues. V lost 1 base and J lost 5; bases outside the gene matches: 6. The germline gives CDR1 SGHVS, CDR2 FQNEAQ.

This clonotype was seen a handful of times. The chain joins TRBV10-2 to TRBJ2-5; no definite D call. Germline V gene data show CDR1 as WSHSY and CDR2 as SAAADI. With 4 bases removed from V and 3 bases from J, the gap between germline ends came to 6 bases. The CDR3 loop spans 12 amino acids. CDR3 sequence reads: CASSVSKETQYF. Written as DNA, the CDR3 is TGCGCCAGCAGTGTATCCAAAGAGACCCAGTACTTC.